This TCR beta chain came from a study of blood T cell repertoires in COVID-19. Across the study: Nucleic acid was either cDNA or gDNA, and it came from T cells, B-cell-depleted T cells, or PBMCs.

Authors' processing steps: Researchers report that nucleated cell counts were estimated from reference gene primer amplification. Profiled with immunoSEQ multiplex PCR; TCRdb holds only in-frame clones, not every one. Clonal size and the V and J genes are those of that table, whereas D and trimming came from the DNA. The table includes about 400,000 clones, 89% detected once. Sequenced: peripheral blood. The TCR was taken from a man in his forties with acute or convalescent COVID-19.

The CDR3 DNA reads TGTGCCTGGAAACCCGGGAGTGCCACAGATACGCAGTATTTT. It codes for CAWKPGSATDTQYF. The rearrangement uses TRBV30 and TRBJ2-3; possible D gene TRBD2, 6 bases. The germline gives CDR1 GTSNPN, CDR2 SVGIG (reference sequence). The CDR3 is made up of 14 amino acids. V was trimmed by 4 bases and J by 2 bases, leaving 13 bases between them. Based on the CDR3 plus reference TRBV30 and TRBJ2-3, the full variable domain is SQTIHQWPATLVQPVGSPLSLECTVEGTSNPNLYWYRQAAGRGLQLLFYSVGIGQISSEVPQNLSASRPQDRQFILSSKKLLLSDSGFYLCAWKPGSATDTQYFGPGTRLTVL.